This is a list of T cell receptor beta chains from one sample in a study of cytomegalovirus exposure and HLA in healthy donors. Assay used: immunoSEQ multiplex PCR; TCRdb lists only in-frame clones, some missing. This sample yields 150,000 to 200,000 clones, of which less than 90% are seen a single time; 10% to 13% belongs to the top ten. What was sequenced was PBMCs. These receptors were taken from a man aged 25 to 40 in good health and CMV-seropositive. The conserved cysteine and the conserved F or W are not part of the CDR3 here. The D gene is left open where the match is weak.

length: 13
J: TRBJ2-2
D: -
V: TRBV7-8
CDR3: ASSLGRDGTGELF

length: 14
J: TRBJ2-1
D: -
V: TRBV18
CDR3: ASSPTEGSSYNEQF

length: 14
J: TRBJ2-3
D: TRBD2
V: TRBV11-3
CDR3: ASSSTGTRSTDTQY

length: 12
J: TRBJ2-7
D: -
V: TRBV4-1
CDR3: ASSLPLSSYEQY

length: 13
J: TRBJ2-5
D: TRBD1
V: TRBV2
CDR3: ASSAQGVQQETQY

length: 13
J: TRBJ2-3
D: -
V: TRBV28
CDR3: ASIVPPLGTDTQY

length: 11
J: TRBJ1-1
D: -
V: TRBV9
CDR3: ASSTTGNTEAF

length: 14
J: TRBJ2-5
D: -
V: TRBV5-1
CDR3: ASSPAEFAAQETQY

length: 11
J: TRBJ2-3
D: TRBD1
V: TRBV5-1
CDR3: ASSGTGTDTQY

length: 15
J: TRBJ2-5
D: TRBD2
V: TRBV7-7
CDR3: ASSLAAGTSGRETQY

length: 13
J: TRBJ2-1
D: TRBD1
V: TRBV28
CDR3: ASSSPWTGVNEQF

length: 12
J: TRBJ1-5
D: TRBD1
V: TRBV28
CDR3: ASSSGQANQPQH

length: 13
J: TRBJ2-7
D: TRBD1
V: TRBV6-1
CDR3: ASSEPGQGPYEQY

length: 13
J: TRBJ1-4
D: TRBD1
V: TRBV5-1
CDR3: ASSRDGQGQEKLF

length: 13
J: TRBJ2-3
D: -
V: TRBV7-2
CDR3: ASSQGAGDTDTQY

length: 11
J: TRBJ2-2
D: TRBD1
V: TRBV29-1
CDR3: SGDRGDTGELF

length: 12
J: TRBJ1-2
D: -
V: TRBV29-1
CDR3: SVESPGMGSGYT

length: 14
J: TRBJ2-4
D: -
V: TRBV28
CDR3: ASSTPVAGLGNIQY

length: 11
J: TRBJ1-5
D: TRBD1
V: TRBV5-6
CDR3: ASSLDRGQPQH

length: 14
J: TRBJ1-1
D: -
V: TRBV7-2
CDR3: ASSPRRWAGNTEAF

length: 15
J: TRBJ1-1
D: TRBD1
V: TRBV5-1
CDR3: ASSLGTGNPLNTEAF

length: 12
J: TRBJ1-2
D: -
V: TRBV9
CDR3: ASSGRDTIYGYT

length: 12
J: TRBJ2-5
D: -
V: TRBV29-1
CDR3: SVGDSVVGETQY

length: 9
J: TRBJ2-7
D: -
V: TRBV30
CDR3: AWSVGLARG

length: 12
J: TRBJ2-1
D: -
V: TRBV7-3
CDR3: ASSLIQGNNEQF

length: 12
J: TRBJ1-4
D: -
V: TRBV18
CDR3: ASSDGGRGEKLF

length: 12
J: TRBJ2-5
D: -
V: TRBV7-9
CDR3: ASSRGQSQETQY

length: 12
J: TRBJ2-2
D: -
V: TRBV2
CDR3: ASSDRTGTGELF

length: 13
J: TRBJ2-7
D: TRBD1
V: TRBV5-1
CDR3: ASSPGTGGVEEQY

length: 12
J: TRBJ2-5
D: -
V: TRBV29-1
CDR3: SVRARAQRETQY

length: 13
J: TRBJ1-4
D: -
V: TRBV6-5
CDR3: ASSYASQTNEKLF

length: 15
J: TRBJ1-1
D: -
V: TRBV7-2
CDR3: ASSLDLTGLSRSEAF

length: 12
J: TRBJ2-3
D: -
V: TRBV7-8
CDR3: ASSLFRSTDTQY

length: 15
J: TRBJ1-1
D: TRBD1
V: TRBV5-4
CDR3: ASSPGTGDKWNTEAF

length: 14
J: TRBJ2-7
D: TRBD2
V: TRBV27
CDR3: ASRGLAGERTYEQY

length: 10
J: TRBJ2-7
D: -
V: TRBV14
CDR3: ASRSPGDRFY

length: 12
J: TRBJ1-2
D: TRBD1
V: TRBV27
CDR3: ASTSQGARGGYT

length: 12
J: TRBJ1-2
D: TRBD1
V: TRBV28
CDR3: ASRRTGGNYGYT

length: 10
J: TRBJ2-1
D: -
V: TRBV7-3
CDR3: ASSPQGIEQF

length: 13
J: TRBJ2-7
D: -
V: TRBV7-2
CDR3: ASSLAGLSSYEQY

length: 15
J: TRBJ2-1
D: TRBD2
V: TRBV9
CDR3: ASSVDIRGLADNEQF

length: 16
J: TRBJ2-6
D: TRBD1
V: TRBV5-1
CDR3: ASSVGQQTPPGANVLT

length: 14
J: TRBJ1-5
D: -
V: TRBV7-8
CDR3: ASSLERRPGNQPQH

length: 12
J: TRBJ2-7
D: -
V: TRBV18
CDR3: ASSDRDLYYEQY

length: 14
J: TRBJ2-5
D: TRBD2
V: TRBV9
CDR3: ASSDPGGGNQETQY

length: 12
J: TRBJ1-1
D: -
V: TRBV19
CDR3: ASRTLAKNTEAF

length: 13
J: TRBJ1-2
D: TRBD1
V: TRBV9
CDR3: ASSVAGTDYYGYT

length: 14
J: TRBJ2-7
D: -
V: TRBV4-1
CDR3: ASSQDNSYYRYEQY

length: 14
J: TRBJ2-7
D: TRBD2
V: TRBV9
CDR3: ASSVEPSGRAYEQY

length: 12
J: TRBJ2-7
D: TRBD1
V: TRBV28
CDR3: ASRGQGISHEQY

length: 14
J: TRBJ2-2
D: TRBD2
V: TRBV7-9
CDR3: ASSLGTSGDTGELF

length: 14
J: TRBJ2-6
D: -
V: TRBV6-5
CDR3: ASSYVSGAGANVLT